Listed here are 5 T cell receptor beta chains from one sample, sequenced in a study of STAT5B mutations in CD4+ large granular lymphocyte leukemia. Repertoires were generated with immunoSEQ multiplex PCR, while TCRdb's copy carries only in-frame clones and drops some. The table includes fewer than 35,000 clones, roughly 70% detected once. Material for sequencing was CD4+ T cells from blood buffy coats. The receptors come from a human donor in good health.

This clone was detected only once. V is TRBV6-4 and J is TRBJ2-2; D might be TRBD2 (6 bases). The CDR3 sequence is 14 residues long. Trimming pared 8 bases from V and 1 base from J, leaving 11 bases between. Germline V gene lookup returns CDR1 MRHNA and CDR2 SNTAGT. The CDR3 protein is CASSGELNTGELFF. Written as DNA, the CDR3 is TGTGCCAGCTCGGGGGAATTGAACACCGGGGAGCTGTTTTTT.

Points on this clone: Germline and junction disagree at one end, which may indicate a read error. The chain links TRBV6-5 to TRBJ2-5; 9 positions match TRBD1. Germline V gene sequence: CDR1 MNHEY, CDR2 SVGAGI. This CDR3 comprises 14 residues. Here the CDR3 reads CASGYYRGRETQYF. The CDR3 DNA is TGTGCCAGCGGTTACTACAGGGGGCGAGAGACCCAGTACTTC.

This clone was seen only a few times. This chain connects TRBV10-3 to TRBJ1-2; D unresolved. Looked up from germline, CDR1 is ENHRY and CDR2 is SYGVKD. Trimming pared 0 bases from V and 8 bases from J, leaving 7 bases between. This CDR3 comprises 12 residues. The DNA for the CDR3 is TGTGCCATCAGTGAGTCCCCTGTGGGCTACACCTTC. This translates into CAISESPVGYTF.

A few counts support this clone. The chain couples TRBV6-1 to TRBJ1-5; D unresolved. V dropped 7 bases and J dropped 4 bases, with 11 bases sitting between them. This CDR3 region has 13 residues. The germline V gene encodes CDR1 MNHNS and CDR2 SASEGT. CDR3 loop: CASIEGTNQPQHF. DNA for the CDR3: TGTGCCAGCATTGAGGGAACGAATCAGCCCCAGCATTTT.

This clone has just a few counts. The chain links TRBV7-2 to TRBJ1-4, with D possibly being TRBD1 (5 bases). Germline CDR1 and CDR2: SGHTA and FQGNSA. The V end lost 4 bases, the J end lost 3 bases, and 15 bases lay between the germline ends. This CDR3 is built from 16 residues. CDR3 nucleotide sequence: TGTGCCAGCAGCTCCGGGGCCCGGCCCTCTAATGAAAAACTGTTTTTT. Residues: CASSSGARPSNEKLFF.